Listed below are T cell receptor beta chains from one sample, sequenced in a study of T-cell memory formation after mild COVID-19. TCRdb fed the 5' RACE reads into MiXCR, producing one record per CDR3 protein. The sample yields about 470,000 distinct CDR3 sequences, 15% to 20% seen once. The specimen sequenced was PBMCs or a T cell subset sorted from them (not recorded which). Receptors were obtained from an adult woman who had mild COVID-19 (a few samples of this study predate the infection). Cell type and time point are not known. Both conserved end residues are part of each CDR3. The D gene is left open where the match is weak. The size of a clone is reported for some rows only, either as once, few or many, or as a class for expanded clones.

abundance: .
d_gene: .
j_gene: TRBJ1-1
v_gene: TRBV30
CDR3nt: TGTGCCTGGAGTGTCCCGGGACCCACTGAAGCTTTCTTT
CDR3aa: CAWSVPGPTEAFF

abundance: few
d_gene: .
j_gene: TRBJ1-5
v_gene: TRBV19
CDR3nt: TGTGCCAGTAGTTTTGGCCTTAGCAATCAGCCCCAGCATTTT
CDR3aa: CASSFGLSNQPQHF

abundance: many
d_gene: TRBD2
j_gene: TRBJ2-5
v_gene: TRBV2
CDR3nt: TGTGCCAGCAGTGATGCTGGGGTGCGGTGGACTAGCTGGCAAGAGACCCAGTACTTC
CDR3aa: CASSDAGVRWTSWQETQYF

abundance: few
d_gene: TRBD1
j_gene: TRBJ1-3
v_gene: TRBV9
CDR3nt: TGTGCCAGCAGCGTATCCGGGACAGGGGGCTCTTCTGGAAACACCATATATTTT
CDR3aa: CASSVSGTGGSSGNTIYF

abundance: few
d_gene: .
j_gene: TRBJ2-1
v_gene: TRBV5-1
CDR3nt: TGCGCCAGCAGCTTTTTGACTCGTGTTAACTCCTACAATGAGCAGTTCTTC
CDR3aa: CASSFLTRVNSYNEQFF

abundance: few
d_gene: .
j_gene: TRBJ2-7
v_gene: TRBV18
CDR3nt: TGTGCCAGCTCTCCTCAGAGGGACGAGCAGTACTTC
CDR3aa: CASSPQRDEQYF

abundance: .
d_gene: .
j_gene: TRBJ2-5
v_gene: TRBV6-2/TRBV6-3
CDR3nt: TGTGCCAGCAGTTACCTGGGGGCAGACCAAGAGACCCAGTACTTC
CDR3aa: CASSYLGADQETQYF

abundance: .
d_gene: .
j_gene: TRBJ2-2
v_gene: TRBV12-3/TRBV12-4
CDR3nt: TGTGCCAGCAGTTTATCGAGGGGGGCCACCGGGGAGCTGTTTTTT
CDR3aa: CASSLSRGATGELFF

abundance: .
d_gene: .
j_gene: TRBJ2-3
v_gene: TRBV25-1
CDR3nt: TGTGCCAGCAGTGCGCCCCAGCAAGATACGCAGTATTTT
CDR3aa: CASSAPQQDTQYF

abundance: .
d_gene: .
j_gene: TRBJ2-7
v_gene: TRBV6-2/TRBV6-3
CDR3nt: TGTGCCAGCAGTTCCCCCCAGGGACCCCAGGGCTACGAGCAGTACTTC
CDR3aa: CASSSPQGPQGYEQYF

abundance: many
d_gene: .
j_gene: TRBJ2-7
v_gene: TRBV29-1
CDR3nt: TGCAGCGCTGGACAGAACGAGCAGTACTTC
CDR3aa: CSAGQNEQYF

abundance: many
d_gene: TRBD1
j_gene: TRBJ1-2
v_gene: TRBV24-1
CDR3nt: TGTGCCACGCAGGGGGCTAACTATGGCTACACCTTC
CDR3aa: CATQGANYGYTF

abundance: few
d_gene: .
j_gene: TRBJ2-1
v_gene: TRBV12-3/TRBV12-4
CDR3nt: TGTGCCAGCAGTTTAAAGGGGGGCTTGCATGAGCAGTTCTTC
CDR3aa: CASSLKGGLHEQFF

abundance: .
d_gene: TRBD1
j_gene: TRBJ2-5
v_gene: TRBV5-1
CDR3nt: TGCGCCAGCAGCTTCCCGACGACAGGGGAAGAGACCCAGTACTTC
CDR3aa: CASSFPTTGEETQYF